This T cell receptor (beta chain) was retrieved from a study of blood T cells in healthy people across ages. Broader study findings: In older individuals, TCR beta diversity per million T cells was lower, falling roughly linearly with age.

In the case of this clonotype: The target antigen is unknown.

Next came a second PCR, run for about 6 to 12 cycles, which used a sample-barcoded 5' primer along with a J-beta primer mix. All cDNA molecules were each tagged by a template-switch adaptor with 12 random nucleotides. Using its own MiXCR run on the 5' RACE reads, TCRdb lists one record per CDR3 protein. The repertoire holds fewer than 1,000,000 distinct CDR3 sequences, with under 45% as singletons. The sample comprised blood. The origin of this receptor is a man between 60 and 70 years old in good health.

The CDR3 spells CASSQNQGGHYGYTF. In DNA, the CDR3 is TGTGCCAGCAGTCAAAATCAGGGCGGCCACTATGGCTACACCTTC. The V and J genes are TRBV27 and TRBJ1-2, with TRBD1 as a possible D gene (5 bases). The V end was cut by 5 bases, the J end by 3 bases, with 16 bases between. The CDR3 runs 15 residues. Germline CDR1 and CDR2: MNHEY and SMNVEV (reference sequence).